This T cell receptor beta chain stems from a study of T cells after yellow fever vaccination. The germline V gene has CDR1 SGHTS and CDR2 YDEGEE. The CDR3 is 17 residues long. Note on this clonotype: Its target is unknown. Germline and junction disagree at one end, which may indicate a read error.

5'RACE template switching produced TCR cDNA carrying a universal primer site and UMIs. TCRdb reprocessed the 5' RACE reads with MiXCR, giving one entry per CDR3 protein. Of about 68,000 distinct CDR3 sequences listed, about 6% were seen once; the top ten hold under 45%. Regarding the study as a whole: A secondary response was less intense yet reached its peak sooner, at day 5 versus 15. Post-booster repertoires again held most primary-vaccination clones (roughly 96% CD4, 88% CD8). A small share of clonotypes appeared in both CD4 and CD8 compartments.

The chain is built from TRBV5-8 and TRBJ2-3; D assignment may be TRBD1 or TRBD2 (5 bases each). The sequencing used CD8+ T cells sorted from PBMCs, collected roughly 45 days after the first yellow fever vaccination. This TCR was recovered from a man between 18 and 29 years old who received the YFV17D yellow fever vaccine. CDR3: CAISPEQGYRGTDTQYF. The CDR3 DNA is TGTGCCATCAGCCCTGAGCAGGGTTATCGGGGTACAGATACGCAGTATTTT.